A single sample is the source of the 31 T cell receptor beta chains below, sequenced in a study of shared clonotypes between healthy human individuals. TCRdb's copy holds only in-frame clones and misses some; the assay was immunoSEQ multiplex PCR. The sample carries around 2,100,000 clones, roughly 95% recorded once. Selected positively for CCR7 and CD45RO-negative, naive CD8 cells excluded terminally differentiated effector memory CD45RA+ cells. Sequencing was carried out using naive CD8+ T cells sorted from blood. These receptors came from a man in his late teens or twenties in good health.

V usage is TRBV28 and J usage is TRBJ2-5, with 12 positions matching TRBD2. Per the germline V gene, CDR1 is MDHEN and CDR2 is SYDVKM. The J segment lost 3 bases and the V segment lost 6 bases, leaving 5 bases of the junction unmatched. This CDR3 is built from 15 residues. CDR3 DNA: TGTGCCAGCAGACCTAGCGGGGGGGCGGAAGAGACCCAGTACTTC. Protein product: CASRPSGGAEETQYF.

The chain employs TRBV7-9 and TRBJ1-6; TRBD1 matches 7 bases. CDR1 and CDR2 (germline): SEHNR, FQNEAQ (reference sequence). CDR3 length: 14 residues. The junction had 9 bases not matched to a gene; V was cut back by 5 bases and J by 11 bases. For the CDR3, the DNA is TGTGCCAGCAGCGTTGAATCAGGGGGTCCACCCCTCCACTTT. Its protein product is CASSVESGGPPLHF.

J is TRBJ2-7 and V is TRBV28, with no clear D. V gave up 5 bases and J gave up 7 bases, with 9 bases separating them. CDR1 is MDHEN, CDR2 SYDVKM, per germline. This CDR3 is 11 amino acids long. The CDR3 DNA sequence: TGTGCCAGCAGTCCCCGAATGGAGCAGTACTTC. Amino acids: CASSPRMEQYF.

The chain links TRBV9 to TRBJ2-5; 8 bases are a match to TRBD2. Trimming took 0 bases from V and 4 from J; bases not matched to a gene: 5. The CDR3 totals 15 residues. Looked up from germline, CDR1 is SGDLS and CDR2 is YYNGEE. CDR3 sequence: CASSVAGGLRETQYF. The CDR3 region has the DNA TGTGCCAGCAGCGTAGCGGGGGGGTTAAGAGAGACCCAGTACTTC.

As concerns this clone: The DNA is omitted, as the CDR3 cannot be located on it reliably, and the CDR3 follows TCRdb's listing. V is TRBV11-3 and J is TRBJ2-2. The length of the CDR3 is 15 amino acids, counting both ends. Germline CDR1 and CDR2: SGHNT and YENEEA. The CDR3 protein is CASSLRFGPTGELFF.

A note on this clone: This sample also contains other DNA sequences that code for the same CDR3. V usage is TRBV4-1 and J usage is TRBJ1-5; 8 bases line up with TRBD1. The CDR3 has 14 amino acids. The germline V gene encodes CDR1 MGHRA and CDR2 YSYEKL. The trim removed 0 bases at V and 6 bases at J, leaving 1 base unmatched. Here the CDR3 reads CASSQETGGQPQHF. The CDR3 DNA reads TGCGCCAGCAGCCAAGAAACAGGGGGTCAGCCCCAGCATTTT.

The chain employs TRBV23-1 and TRBJ2-7; TRBD1 is a possible D gene (6 bases). TRBV23-1 is recorded as an ORF, its role being uncertain. V was clipped by 7 bases and J by 4 bases, with 20 bases between them. The CDR3 is 15 amino acids. In DNA, the CDR3 is TGCGCCAGCAACGGGGTCAAGGGGGTTCATTACGAGCAGTACTTC. Translation: CASNGVKGVHYEQYF.

Concerning this clone: In the same sample, other DNA sequences code for this CDR3. The chain combines TRBV30 with TRBJ2-6, with D perhaps TRBD1 or TRBD2 (5 bases each). Germline loops: CDR1 GTSNPN, CDR2 SVGIG (reference sequence). The CDR3 sequence is 14 residues long. Trimming took off 5 bases at V and 2 bases at J, with 10 bases between the two ends. CDR3 amino acids: CAWSRGAGANVLTF. DNA for the CDR3: TGTGCCTGGTCGAGAGGGGCTGGGGCCAACGTCCTGACTTTC.

This clone was picked up one time. The chain combines TRBV10-1 with TRBJ2-1; D might be TRBD2 (6 bases). The CDR3 runs 18 residues. The germline gives CDR1 WNHNN, CDR2 SYGVQD (reference sequence). Trimming pared 0 bases from V and 0 bases from J, leaving 15 bases between. CDR3 nucleotide sequence: TGCGCCAGCAGTGAGTCGGGGGACTCCTCAGCCTCCTACAATGAGCAGTTCTTC. This sequence encodes CASSESGDSSASYNEQFF.

The chain employs TRBV5-6 and TRBJ1-5, with D hard to call. Trimming cost V 6 bases and J 4 bases, with 8 bases left between them. The germline gives CDR1 SGHDT, CDR2 YYEEEE. This CDR3 comprises 12 residues. CDR3 nucleotides: TGTGCCAGCAACCGTGGGAATCAGCCCCAGCATTTT. Amino acids: CASNRGNQPQHF.

The chain links TRBV7-2 to TRBJ2-3; 10 positions agree with TRBD2. The germline gives CDR1 SGHTA, CDR2 FQGNSA. J lost 3 bases, V lost 5 bases, and 5 bases had no gene match. This CDR3 is 15 amino acids long. In nucleotides, the CDR3 is TGTGCCAGCAGCACCGGGACTAGCGAAACAGATACGCAGTATTTT. It translates to CASSTGTSETDTQYF. The entire variable domain, with the rest obtained from reference TRBV7-2 and TRBJ2-3, is as follows: GAGVSQSPSNKVTEKGKDVELRCDPISGHTALYWYRQSLGQGLEFLIYFQGNSAPDKSGLPSDRFSAERTGGSVSTLTIQRTQQEDSAVYLCASSTGTSETDTQYFGPGTRLTVL.

This clone has a single count. The chain uses TRBV27 and TRBJ2-5; D not certain. V dropped 0 bases and J dropped 1 base, with 12 bases sitting between them. CDR1 and CDR2 from the germline V gene are MNHEY and SMNVEV (reference sequence). This CDR3 has 16 residues. CDR3 residues: CASSLSFDGTQETQYF. The CDR3 DNA follows: TGTGCCAGCAGTTTATCTTTCGATGGAACCCAAGAGACCCAGTACTTC.

The chain has TRBV27 and TRBJ1-2, with D perhaps TRBD1 (5 bases). Trimming removed 3 bases at V and 7 bases at J, with 18 bases between. Germline V gives CDR1 MNHEY, CDR2 SMNVEV (reference sequence). This CDR3 has 15 amino acids. The CDR3 coding sequence is TGTGCCAGCAGTTTGGCGGGGGGGTCTTTTGGTGGCTACACCTTC. Protein: CASSLAGGSFGGYTF.

The chain uses TRBV11-2 and TRBJ1-1, with D tentatively TRBD1 (6 bases). In germline, CDR1 is SGHAT, CDR2 FQNNGV. V lost 5 bases and J 0 bases, leaving 13 bases between the germline ends. This CDR3 region has 15 residues. The CDR3 sequence: CASSASDRLNTEAFF. CDR3 coding DNA: TGTGCCAGCAGCGCGTCGGACAGACTGAACACTGAAGCTTTCTTT. The complete variable domain, with remaining parts taken from reference TRBV11-2 and TRBJ1-1, reads EAGVAQSPRYKIIEKRQSVAFWCNPISGHATLYWYQQILGQGPKLLIQFQNNGVVDDSQLPKDRFSAERLKGVDSTLKIQPAKLEDSAVYLCASSASDRLNTEAFFGQGTRLTVV.

This chain connects TRBV6-5 to TRBJ2-2; D is undetermined. Between the trimmed V and J ends, which lost 6 bases and 5 bases, there was a span of 10 bases. Germline V CDR1 and CDR2: MNHEY, SVGAGI. This CDR3 is built from 13 residues. In DNA, the CDR3 is TGTGCCAGCAGGGTTGTAGGTACCGGGGAGCTGTTTTTT. Its protein is CASRVVGTGELFF.

This rearrangement joins TRBV27 to TRBJ2-7; D gene uncertain. Germline V lookup: CDR1 MNHEY, CDR2 SMNVEV (reference sequence). CDR3 length: 14 residues. Trimming left V 8 bases short and J 1 base short, with 15 bases between. This CDR3 is CASYQLGGSYEQYF. The DNA for the CDR3 is TGTGCCAGCTATCAACTGGGTGGATCCTACGAGCAGTACTTC.

This chain uses TRBV27 with TRBJ2-7; D may be TRBD1 (6 bases). The V end lost 2 bases, the J end lost 6 bases, and 14 bases lay between the germline ends. In germline, CDR1 is MNHEY, CDR2 SMNVEV (reference sequence). The CDR3 sequence is 14 residues long. CDR3 DNA: TGTGCCAGCAGTTTACTATCGGACAGCTCCGAGCAGTACTTC. Translated: CASSLLSDSSEQYF.

The genes are TRBV29-1 and TRBJ2-6, with TRBD1 matching over 8 bases. CDR3 length: 19 residues. Germline V gene lookup returns CDR1 SQVTM and CDR2 ANQGSEA. J gave up 0 bases and V 3 bases, and 13 bases lay outside the gene matches. The CDR3 region is CSVDGGSAGGPSGANVLTF. The CDR3 DNA reads as TGCAGCGTTGACGGGGGTAGTGCAGGGGGCCCCTCTGGGGCCAACGTCCTGACTTTC. Together with reference TRBV29-1 and TRBJ2-6, the CDR3 gives the full variable domain: SAVISQKPSRDICQRGTSLTIQCQVDSQVTMMFWYRQQPGQSLTLIATANQGSEATYESGFVIDKFPISRPNLTFSTLTVSNMSPEDSSIYLCSVDGGSAGGPSGANVLTFGAGSRLTVL.

This chain uses TRBV2 with TRBJ2-7; weak D call: TRBD2 (5 bases). V dropped 11 bases and J dropped 0 bases, with 14 bases sitting between them. There are 13 residues in the CDR3. Germline V gene data show CDR1 as SNHLY and CDR2 as FYNNEI. The CDR3, as DNA: TGTGCCTGCCAGCGGTCCAGCTCCTACGAGCAGTACTTC. Translated, it gives CACQRSSSYEQYF. The full variable domain, rest sourced from reference TRBV2 and TRBJ2-7, is EPEVTQTPSHQVTQMGQEVILRCVPISNHLYFYWYRQILGQKVEFLVSFYNNEISEKSEIFDDQFSVERPDGSNFTLKIRSTKLEDSAMYFCACQRSSSYEQYFGPGTRLTVT.

V gene TRBV4-3 combines with J gene TRBJ2-7; 10 nucleotides align to TRBD2. The V segment lost 2 bases and the J segment 3 bases; nucleotides outside the gene matches: 4. CDR1 LGHNA and CDR2 YSLEER come from the germline V gene. The CDR3 has 15 residues. CDR3 nucleotides: TGCGCCAGCAGCCAACGGACTAGCGGAATCTACGAGCAGTACTTC. Amino acid sequence: CASSQRTSGIYEQYF.

The chain is built from TRBV4-3 and TRBJ2-3, with 10 bases that match TRBD2. The CDR3 is made up of 17 amino acids. V trimming: 0 bases; J trimming: 5 bases; junction bases outside the gene matches: 8. The V gene's germline CDR1 is LGHNA and CDR2 YSLEER. CDR3 protein: CASSQEVLAGVIDTQYF. The CDR3 bases are TGCGCCAGCAGCCAAGAAGTGCTAGCGGGAGTTATAGATACGCAGTATTTT.

The table lists this clone with a count of one. Additional DNA sequences in this sample encode the identical CDR3. The genes are TRBV11-2 and TRBJ2-5; D may be TRBD2 (6 bases). CDR1 SGHAT and CDR2 FQNNGV come from the germline V gene. The CDR3 has 14 amino acids. V was shortened by 1 base and J by 5 bases, with 11 bases between the two germline ends. CDR3 residues: CASSLVGGGETQYF. The DNA of the CDR3 is TGTGCCAGCAGCTTAGTCGGTGGAGGGGAGACCCAGTACTTC.

The V gene is TRBV13, the J gene TRBJ1-4; D gene ambiguous. Trimming pared 3 bases from V and 5 bases from J, leaving 10 bases between. The CDR3 runs 14 residues. CDR1 PRHDT and CDR2 FYEKMQ come from the germline V gene (reference sequence). As DNA, the CDR3 is TGTGCCAGCAGCTTGACGGGAACGAATGAAAAACTGTTTTTT. Protein: CASSLTGTNEKLFF.

The chain has TRBV6-5 and TRBJ2-7; 9 bases agree with TRBD2. The V gene end was trimmed by 6 bases and the J gene end by 3 bases; junction bases not matched to a gene: 6. Germline V gene sequence: CDR1 MNHEY, CDR2 SVGAGI. The CDR3 totals 14 residues. CDR3 in amino acids: CASSLAGVYYEQYF. CDR3 in DNA: TGTGCCAGCAGCTTAGCGGGAGTCTACTACGAGCAGTACTTC.

In regard to this clone: The sample carries other DNA sequences with the same CDR3. The chain carries TRBV4-1 and TRBJ2-7; D is ambiguous. The CDR3 has 13 amino acids. Between the trimmed V and J ends, which lost 3 bases and 3 bases, there was a span of 9 bases. Germline V gives CDR1 MGHRA, CDR2 YSYEKL. The CDR3 DNA reads TGCGCCAGCAGCCACCTAGGCGACTACGAGCAGTACTTC. Amino acids: CASSHLGDYEQYF.

V usage is TRBV27 and J usage is TRBJ1-5; no clear D. This CDR3 is 14 amino acids long. V dropped 5 bases and J dropped 1 base, with 9 bases sitting between them. Per germline, CDR1 MNHEY and CDR2 SMNVEV (reference sequence). The CDR3 DNA reads as TGTGCCAGCAGTACCTCGGGGAGCAATCAGCCCCAGCATTTT. It yields the protein CASSTSGSNQPQHF.

The CDR3 loop reads CASSQGQGNSYEQYF. DNA for the CDR3: TGTGCCAGCAGCCAGGGACAGGGGAACTCCTACGAGCAGTACTTC. This chain links TRBV5-5 with TRBJ2-7; 10 nucleotides line up with TRBD1. This CDR3 comprises 15 residues. Per germline, CDR1 SGHKS and CDR2 YYEKEE (reference sequence). With V trimmed by 4 bases and J by 0 bases, 4 bases remained unmatched.

V gene TRBV7-9 combines with J gene TRBJ2-1; D assignment may be TRBD1 or TRBD2 (6 bases each). Per germline, CDR1 SEHNR and CDR2 FQNEAQ (reference sequence). The length of the CDR3 is 15 residues. V was trimmed by 0 bases and J by 9 bases, leaving 15 bases between them. CDR3 in amino acids: CASSLAGGALGEQFF. The DNA for the CDR3 is TGTGCCAGCAGCTTAGCGGGGGGCGCCTTGGGTGAGCAGTTCTTC.

This chain uses TRBV9 with TRBJ2-7; no firm D call. The CDR3 contains 16 residues. Per germline, CDR1 SGDLS and CDR2 YYNGEE. The germline V and J ends were trimmed by 0 bases and 2 bases, with 15 bases remaining between them. This CDR3 reads CASSVESSSRTYEQYF. CDR3 DNA: TGTGCCAGCAGCGTAGAATCGTCCAGCCGCACCTACGAGCAGTACTTC.

This chain connects TRBV10-3 to TRBJ2-1; D might be TRBD2 (6 bases). V lost 4 bases and J 8 bases, leaving 24 bases between the germline ends. Germline values: CDR1 ENHRY, CDR2 SYGVKD. There are 17 residues in the CDR3. The CDR3 DNA is TGTGCCATCAGTGGGATCACCCAAGGACTATTCGGGGATGAGCAGTTCTTC. It specifies CAISGITQGLFGDEQFF.

CDR3 nucleotide sequence: TGTGCCAGCAGCTTAGAAGCGGCTCCAGATACGCAGTATTTT. Protein: CASSLEAAPDTQYF. The chain links TRBV7-2 to TRBJ2-3, with D perhaps matching TRBD2 (5 bases). The CDR3 has 14 residues. Germline CDR1 and CDR2: SGHTA and FQGNSA. Between the trimmed V and J ends, which lost 1 base and 4 bases, there was a span of 9 bases.